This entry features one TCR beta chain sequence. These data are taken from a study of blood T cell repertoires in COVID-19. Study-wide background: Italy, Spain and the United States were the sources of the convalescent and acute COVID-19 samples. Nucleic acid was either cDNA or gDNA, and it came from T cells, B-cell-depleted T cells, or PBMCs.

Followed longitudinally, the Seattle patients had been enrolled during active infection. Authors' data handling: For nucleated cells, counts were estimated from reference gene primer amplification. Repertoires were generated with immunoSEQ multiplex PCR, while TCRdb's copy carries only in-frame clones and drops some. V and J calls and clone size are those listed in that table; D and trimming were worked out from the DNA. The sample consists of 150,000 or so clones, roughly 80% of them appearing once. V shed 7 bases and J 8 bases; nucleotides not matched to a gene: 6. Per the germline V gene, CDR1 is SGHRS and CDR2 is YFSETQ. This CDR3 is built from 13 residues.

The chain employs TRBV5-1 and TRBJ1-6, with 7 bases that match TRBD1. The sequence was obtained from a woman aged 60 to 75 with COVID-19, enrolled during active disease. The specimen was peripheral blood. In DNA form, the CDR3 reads TGCGCCAGCCACTTCAGGGGGGATTCACCCCTCCACTTT. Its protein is CASHFRGDSPLHF.